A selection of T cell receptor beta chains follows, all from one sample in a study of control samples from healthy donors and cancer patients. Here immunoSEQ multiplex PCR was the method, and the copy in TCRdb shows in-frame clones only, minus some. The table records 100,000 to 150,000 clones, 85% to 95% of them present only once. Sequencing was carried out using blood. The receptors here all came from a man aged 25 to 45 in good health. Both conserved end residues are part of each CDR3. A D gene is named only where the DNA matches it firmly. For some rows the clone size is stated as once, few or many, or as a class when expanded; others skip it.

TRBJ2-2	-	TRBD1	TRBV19	TGTGCCAGTAGTATTTCAAGTTTGACCGGGACAGGGCTTCAAGTCTACACCGGGGAGCTGTTTTTT	CASSISSLTGTGLQVYTGELFF
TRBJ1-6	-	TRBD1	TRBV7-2	TGTGCCAGCAGCTTAAGACAGGGGCTTTCACCCCTCCACTTT	CASSLRQGLSPLHF
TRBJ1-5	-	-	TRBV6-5	TGTGCCAGCAGTTACTCGTTTCTAGGCAATCAGCCCCAGCATTTT	CASSYSFLGNQPQHF
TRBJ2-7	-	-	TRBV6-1	TGTGCCAGCTCCGGACTCTCCTACGAGCAGTACTTC	CASSGLSYEQYF
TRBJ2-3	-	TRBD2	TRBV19	TGTGCCAGTAGCCCAAGACTAGCGGGGGCTAGCACAGATACGCAGTATTTT	CASSPRLAGASTDTQYF
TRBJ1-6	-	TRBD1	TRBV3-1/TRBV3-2	TGTGCCAGCAGGAAAGACAGGGGAGGCTCACCCCTCCACTTT	CASRKDRGGSPLHF
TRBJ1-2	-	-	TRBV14	TGTGCCAGCCGAGGAGGAGCAACCGGCTACACCTTC	CASRGGATGYTF
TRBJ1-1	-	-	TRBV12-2	TGTGCAAGTCGCTTAACCCATCGAGGGGATGGCACTGAAGCTTTCTTT	CASRLTHRGDGTEAFF
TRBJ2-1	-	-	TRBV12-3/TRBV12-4	TGTGCCAGCAGTTTAAAACATGAGCAGTTCTTC	CASSLKHEQFF
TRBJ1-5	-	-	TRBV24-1	TGTGCCACCAGTGACGGAGGGAATCAGCCCCAGCATTTT	CATSDGGNQPQHF
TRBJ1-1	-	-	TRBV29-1	TGCAGCGTTGTCCTGGGGGCGAGGGCTGAAGCTTTCTTT	CSVVLGARAEAFF
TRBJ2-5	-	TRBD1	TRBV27	TGTGCCAGCAGTAAACGGATCAGGGGGCAAGAGACCCAGTACTTC	CASSKRIRGQETQYF
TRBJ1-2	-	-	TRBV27	TGTGCCAGCAGGCGGATTCTACCTTACTATGGCTACACCTTC	CASRRILPYYGYTF
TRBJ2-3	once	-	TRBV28	TGTGCCAGCCGTCTAGTCATGGGGCAGGCCACAGATACGCAGTATTTT	CASRLVMGQATDTQYF
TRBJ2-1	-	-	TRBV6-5	TGTGCCAGCAGGACTACTCAGGATCCTTACAATGAGCAGTTCTTC	CASRTTQDPYNEQFF
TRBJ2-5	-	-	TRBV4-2	TGTGCCAGCAGCCAAGCCCCGGGGCAGGGACAAGGCGAGACCCAGTACTTC	CASSQAPGQGQGETQYF
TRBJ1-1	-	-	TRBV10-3	TGTGCCATCAGTGAACAGGGGAACACTGAAGCTTTCTTT	CAISEQGNTEAFF
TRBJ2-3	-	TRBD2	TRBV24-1	TGTGCCACCAGTGATCCAGGACTAGCGGGCACAGATACGCAGTATTTT	CATSDPGLAGTDTQYF
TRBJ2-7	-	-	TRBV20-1	TGCAGTGCTCCGTGGGGGAGGGAGCAGTACTTC	CSAPWGREQYF
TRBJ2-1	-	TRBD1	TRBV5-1	TGCGCCAGCAGTTTAGGGATACAGGGGGCCGGCTACAATGAGCAGTTCTTC	CASSLGIQGAGYNEQFF
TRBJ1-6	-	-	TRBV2	TGTGCCAGCAGGGAGGACCGGGTGAGGAATTCACCCCTCCACTTT	CASREDRVRNSPLHF
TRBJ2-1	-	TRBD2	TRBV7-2	TGTGCCAGCAGCTTAGGGGCGACTAGCGGTTACAATGAGCAGTTCTTC	CASSLGATSGYNEQFF
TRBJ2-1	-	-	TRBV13	TGTGCCAGCAGCTCCCGAGGGGAGGAGGTCAATGAGCAGTTCTTC	CASSSRGEEVNEQFF
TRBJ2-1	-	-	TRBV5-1	TGCGCCAGCAGCCCCGCGGGCGTGTACAATGAGCAGTTCTTC	CASSPAGVYNEQFF
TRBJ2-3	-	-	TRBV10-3	TGTGCCATCAGTGACGGCCCAGGGGTCGGAACAGATACGCAGTATTTT	CAISDGPGVGTDTQYF
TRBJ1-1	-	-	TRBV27	TGTGCCAGCAGCCTCTCAGGGGCATCGACTGAAGCTTTCTTT	CASSLSGASTEAFF
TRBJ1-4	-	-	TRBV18	TGTGCCAGCCGCCAGGGAGTCCATAATGAAAAACTGTTTTTT	CASRQGVHNEKLFF
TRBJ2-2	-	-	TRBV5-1	TGCGCCAGCAGCCGAATGGGACAACCGAACACCGGGGAGCTGTTTTTT	CASSRMGQPNTGELFF
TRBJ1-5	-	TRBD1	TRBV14	TGTGCCAGCAGCCAACCATGGACAGGGGGCAAACAGCCCCAGCATTTT	CASSQPWTGGKQPQHF
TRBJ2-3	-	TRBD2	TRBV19	TGTGCCAGTCAAGAAGGGGCGGGAGACACAGATACGCAGTATTTT	CASQEGAGDTDTQYF
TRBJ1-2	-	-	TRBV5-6	TGTGCCAGCAGCTCCGCGCTGAGACAGGTGTGGGGCTACACCTTC	CASSSALRQVWGYTF
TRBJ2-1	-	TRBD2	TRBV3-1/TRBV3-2	TGTGCCAGCAGCCAAATAGCGGGGGGACCTTCGGCGCAGTTCTTC	CASSQIAGGPSAQFF
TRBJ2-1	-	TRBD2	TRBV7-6	TGTGCCAGCAGCTTATTTAGCGGGGGGGTAGCCTACAATGAGCAGTTCTTC	CASSLFSGGVAYNEQFF
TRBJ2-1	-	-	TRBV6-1	TGTGCCAGCAGTGAAACGAATGAGCAGTTCTTC	CASSETNEQFF
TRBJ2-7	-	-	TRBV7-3	TGTGCCAGCAGCTTCACTCCCTGGGGCGAGCAGTACTTC	CASSFTPWGEQYF
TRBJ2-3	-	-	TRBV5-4	TGTGCCAGCAGTCGGGCTCCACTAGGCGGCACAGATACGCAGTATTTT	CASSRAPLGGTDTQYF
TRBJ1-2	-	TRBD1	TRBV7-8	TGTGCCAGCAGCTCGGGACAGGGGATTGGCTATGGCTACACCTTC	CASSSGQGIGYGYTF
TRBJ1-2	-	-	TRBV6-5	TGTGCCAGCAGGCGGCCCGGGAGCTACACCTTC	CASRRPGSYTF
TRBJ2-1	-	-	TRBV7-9	TGTGCCAGCAGCGCTTCCAATGAGCAGTTCTTC	CASSASNEQFF
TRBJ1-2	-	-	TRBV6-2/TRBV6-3	TGTGCCAGCAGCCACGAGGCGGTTTATGGCTACACCTTC	CASSHEAVYGYTF
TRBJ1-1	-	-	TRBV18	TGTGCCAGCTCACAAACGGGGAACACTGAAGCTTTCTTT	CASSQTGNTEAFF
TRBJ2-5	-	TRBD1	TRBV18	TGTGCCAGCTCACGGAGACAGGGTCCCCAAGAGACCCAGTACTTC	CASSRRQGPQETQYF
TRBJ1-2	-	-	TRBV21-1	TGTGCCAGCAGCAAATGGGGGGACAGACTAACTAACTATGGCTACACCTTC	CASSKWGDRLTNYGYTF
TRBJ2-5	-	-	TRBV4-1	TGCGCCAGCAGCCAAGCGGCAGGGCAAGAGACCCAGTACTTC	CASSQAAGQETQYF
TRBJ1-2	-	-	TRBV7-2	TGTGCCAGCAGCTTAGATAAGGGATCGAGCTATGGCTACACCTTC	CASSLDKGSSYGYTF
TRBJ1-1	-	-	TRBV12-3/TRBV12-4	TGTGCCAGCAGTTTTCGACAGGCTGAAGCTTTCTTT	CASSFRQAEAFF
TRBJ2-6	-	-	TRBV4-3	TGCGCCAGCAGTCAATCCGACAGGCCCGGGGTATCCTCTGGGGCCAACGTCCTGACTTTC	CASSQSDRPGVSSGANVLTF
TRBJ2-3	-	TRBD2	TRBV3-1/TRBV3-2	TGTGCCAGCAGCGTGCGGGGGACGGATACGCAGTATTTT	CASSVRGTDTQYF
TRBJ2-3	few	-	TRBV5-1	TGCGCCAGCAGCTTGGCCCGTAACACAGATACGCAGTATTTT	CASSLARNTDTQYF
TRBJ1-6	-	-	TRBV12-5	TGTGCTAGTGGGTTGGTGGCGAGTTCACCCCTCCACTTT	CASGLVASSPLHF
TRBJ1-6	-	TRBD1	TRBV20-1	TGCAGTGCTAGTATCGGAGACAGGGCATCCTATAATTCACCCCTCCACTTT	CSASIGDRASYNSPLHF
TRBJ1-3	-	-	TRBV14	TGTGCCAGCAGCATGTGGGGAAACACCATATATTTT	CASSMWGNTIYF
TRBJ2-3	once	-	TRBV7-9	TGTGCCAGCAGCTTAATGGGGAATTGGGCAGATACGCAGTATTTT	CASSLMGNWADTQYF
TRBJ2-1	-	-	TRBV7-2	TGTGCCAGCAGTCCGGAATCCTTTAGCTCCTACAATGAGCAGTTCTTC	CASSPESFSSYNEQFF
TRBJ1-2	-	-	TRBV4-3	TGCGCCAGCAAATGGAGAGGGCGCGGTGGCTACACCTTC	CASKWRGRGGYTF
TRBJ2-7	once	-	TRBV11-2	TGTGCCAGCAGCCGTGCAGGGGCCCCCTACGAGCAGTACTTC	CASSRAGAPYEQYF
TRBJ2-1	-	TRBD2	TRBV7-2	TGTGCCAGCAGCTTAGCGCTATTTAGGACTAGCGGGGAACAGATTGAGCAGTTCTTC	CASSLALFRTSGEQIEQFF
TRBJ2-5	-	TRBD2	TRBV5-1	TGCGCCAGCAGCATTCTAGCGGGGAGGATCCAAGAGACCCAGTACTTC	CASSILAGRIQETQYF
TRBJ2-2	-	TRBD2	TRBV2	TGTGCCAGCAGCGTCACTAGCGGGGGGGCGTATACCGGGGAGCTGTTTTTT	CASSVTSGGAYTGELFF
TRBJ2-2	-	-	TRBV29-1	TGCAGCGTTGTGGCGGGCACCGGGGAGCTGTTTTTT	CSVVAGTGELFF